The 32 T cell receptor beta chains in this list originate from one sample, sequenced in a study of blood T cell repertoires in COVID-19. Repertoires were generated with immunoSEQ multiplex PCR, while TCRdb's copy carries only in-frame clones and drops some. The repertoire holds fewer than 250,000 clones, 83% seen once, with less than 4% in the top ten. The sequenced material came from PBMCs or T cells enriched from blood (not recorded which). Receptors originate from a woman aged 40 to 55 who had been exposed to COVID-19.

This chain uses TRBV19 with TRBJ1-6; D ambiguous. Germline V gene sequence: CDR1 LNHDA, CDR2 SQIVND (reference sequence). Trimming took 5 bases from V and 0 from J, leaving 5 bases between them. The CDR3 totals 14 residues. In nucleotides, the CDR3 is TGTGCCAGTAGTTGGAGCTCCTATAATTCACCCCTCCACTTT. Protein sequence: CASSWSSYNSPLHF.

The CDR3 reads CASSSTGENSNQPQHF. The CDR3 bases are TGTGCCAGCAGCTCCACGGGAGAAAATAGCAATCAGCCCCAGCATTTT. The genes are TRBV7-9 and TRBJ1-5; D unclear. V dropped 4 bases and J dropped 0 bases, with 13 bases sitting between them. The V gene's germline CDR1 is SEHNR and CDR2 FQNEAQ (reference sequence). CDR3 length: 16 amino acids.

This chain uses TRBV5-4 with TRBJ1-6; 8 nucleotides agree with TRBD1. V gave up 4 bases and J gave up 8 bases; unmatched junction bases: 11. Germline lookup yields CDR1 SGHNT and CDR2 YYREEE (reference sequence). There are 16 residues in the CDR3. CDR3 residues: CASSPNGRTGYSPLHF. The CDR3 DNA follows: TGTGCCAGCAGCCCAAATGGAAGGACAGGGTATTCACCCCTCCACTTT.

This chain connects TRBV7-9 to TRBJ1-2; possibly TRBD1 for D (6 bases). V lost 10 bases to trimming and J lost 4 bases, with 16 bases between them. Germline CDR1 and CDR2: SEHNR and FQNEAQ (reference sequence). The CDR3 runs to 13 residues. CDR3 sequence reads: CATLRGMSYGYTF. CDR3 nucleotides: TGTGCCACTTTAAGGGGGATGAGCTATGGCTACACCTTC. Variable domain in full (rest from reference TRBV7-9 and TRBJ1-2): DTGVSQNPRHKITKRGQNVTFRCDPISEHNRLYWYRQTLGQGPEFLTYFQNEAQLEKSRLLSDRFSAERPKGSFSTLEIQRTEQGDSAMYLCATLRGMSYGYTFGSGTRLTVV.

This chain links TRBV7-3 with TRBJ2-3; the match to TRBD2 covers 7 bases. The CDR3 totals 14 residues. Germline CDR1 reads SGHTA; CDR2 reads FQGTGA. After removal of 2 bases from V and 2 bases from J, the junction contained 1 base not matched to a gene. CDR3 sequence (DNA): TGTGCCAGCAGCTTAGGGACTACCACAGATACGCAGTATTTT. It specifies CASSLGTTTDTQYF.

This clone appeared a few times. V usage is TRBV19 and J usage is TRBJ2-3, with TRBD1 matching over 9 bases. V shed 9 bases, J shed 3 bases, and the junction held 7 bases outside the gene matches. Germline V gene data show CDR1 as LNHDA and CDR2 as SQIVND (reference sequence). The CDR3 consists of 14 residues. The CDR3 sequence is CASVRTGDTDTQYF. Here the CDR3 DNA reads TGTGCCAGCGTCAGGACAGGGGATACAGATACGCAGTATTTT.

The chain joins TRBV24-1 to TRBJ2-1; D possibly corresponds to TRBD2 (6 bases). Trimming took 5 bases from V and 10 from J, leaving 11 bases between them. The CDR3 runs 12 residues. Per germline, CDR1 KGHDR and CDR2 SFDVKD. CDR3 nucleotide sequence: TGTGCCACCAGTGGGGGAGGAAGGGAGCAGTTCTTC. As protein: CATSGGGREQFF.

The chain has TRBV3-1 (or the pseudogene TRBV3-2) and TRBJ2-5; 9 bases match TRBD2. The trim removed 1 base at V and 1 base at J, leaving 7 bases unmatched. The CDR3 covers 17 residues. Germline V gene sequence: CDR1 LGHDT, CDR2 YNNKEL (reference sequence). CDR3 region: CASSQGASGAIQETQYF. The CDR3, as DNA: TGTGCCAGCAGCCAAGGAGCTAGCGGGGCTATCCAAGAGACCCAGTACTTC.

V and J are TRBV18 and TRBJ2-5, with TRBD1 matching over 7 bases. CDR1 and CDR2 (germline): KGHSH, LQKENI. The CDR3 loop spans 14 amino acids. The V gene end was trimmed by 6 bases and the J gene end by 2 bases; junction bases not matched to a gene: 6. CDR3 region: CASSSPGQQETQYF. CDR3 bases: TGTGCCAGCTCTTCCCCGGGACAGCAAGAGACCCAGTACTTC.

The J gene is TRBJ2-1, the V gene TRBV24-1, with 10 bases that match TRBD2. The V segment lost 3 bases and the J segment 9 bases; nucleotides outside the gene matches: 16. There are 18 residues in the CDR3. Germline V lookup: CDR1 KGHDR, CDR2 SFDVKD. CDR3 sequence (DNA): TGTGCCACCAGTGATCCCTCAGGACGGAGCGGGGGGGCGGGTGAGCAGTTCTTC. Protein sequence: CATSDPSGRSGGAGEQFF.

The rearrangement joins TRBV19 to TRBJ1-4; no definite D call. This CDR3 has 14 amino acids. Germline CDR1 is LNHDA and CDR2 is SQIVND (reference sequence). Trimming removed 5 bases from V and 5 bases from J, with 12 bases in between. CDR3 bases: TGTGCCAGTAGTCCGCAGGCCGCGAATGAAAAACTGTTTTTT. Translation: CASSPQAANEKLFF.

The V and J genes are TRBV11-2 and TRBJ2-7; possibly TRBD2 for D (5 bases). Germline V gene data show CDR1 as SGHAT and CDR2 as FQNNGV. V lost 5 bases, J lost 1 base, and 18 bases lay in between. The CDR3 length is 16 residues. CDR3 nucleotide sequence: TGTGCCAGCAGCCCAGCCCAAGGAGGCTTTTCCTACGAGCAGTACTTC. It encodes CASSPAQGGFSYEQYF. The entire variable domain, with the rest obtained from reference TRBV11-2 and TRBJ2-7, is as follows: EAGVAQSPRYKIIEKRQSVAFWCNPISGHATLYWYQQILGQGPKLLIQFQNNGVVDDSQLPKDRFSAERLKGVDSTLKIQPAKLEDSAVYLCASSPAQGGFSYEQYFGPGTRLTVT.

The V and J genes are TRBV28 and TRBJ1-6; 7 positions agree with TRBD1. From germline, CDR1 is MDHEN and CDR2 SYDVKM. CDR3 length equals 14 residues. J lost 8 bases, V lost 6 bases, and 7 bases had no gene match. This CDR3 is CASRTGSRDSPLHF. DNA for the CDR3: TGTGCCAGCAGGACAGGGAGTCGGGATTCACCCCTCCACTTT.

The chain couples TRBV6-5 to TRBJ1-5; D ambiguous. Germline assignment: CDR1 MNHEY and CDR2 SVGAGI. The CDR3 loop spans 13 amino acids. Between the trimmed V and J ends, which lost 6 bases and 7 bases, there was a span of 13 bases. The CDR3 nucleotides are TGTGCCAGCAGAGTGCAGGTTGACCAGCCCCAGCATTTT. Translating gives CASRVQVDQPQHF.

J is TRBJ2-3 and V is TRBV27; possible D gene TRBD2, 7 bases. The germline gives CDR1 MNHEY, CDR2 SMNVEV (reference sequence). The CDR3 covers 17 residues. Trimming pared 6 bases from V and 0 bases from J, leaving 19 bases between. CDR3 protein: CASSRSLGGASTDTQYF. In DNA form, the CDR3 reads TGTGCCAGCAGCCGCTCCCTGGGGGGGGCTAGCACAGATACGCAGTATTTT.

The chain recombines TRBV6-4 with TRBJ2-2; 9 bases fit TRBD2. Trimming cost V 0 bases and J 1 base; bases outside gene matches: 9. Germline CDR1 and CDR2: MRHNA and SNTAGT. The CDR3 runs to 19 residues. The CDR3 DNA reads TGTGCCAGCAGTGACTCGAATACAGCGGGGGGTCTGAACACCGGGGAGCTGTTTTTT. Protein sequence: CASSDSNTAGGLNTGELFF.

The rearrangement joins TRBV27 to TRBJ2-7; the D gene is possibly TRBD2 (6 bases). The length of the CDR3 is 13 residues. The ends were cut back, 3 bases at V and 5 bases at J, with 11 bases in the middle. Germline V gene data show CDR1 as MNHEY and CDR2 as SMNVEV (reference sequence). The CDR3, as DNA: TGTGCCAGCAGTTTCTCCCCGGGGGACGAGCAGTACTTC. Translating gives CASSFSPGDEQYF.

The gene calls are TRBV10-3 and TRBJ1-5, with 7 bases identical to TRBD1. This CDR3 is built from 14 residues. Germline CDR1 is ENHRY and CDR2 is SYGVKD. V gave up 4 bases and J gave up 5 bases; unmatched junction bases: 5. The CDR3 region is CAISAGTEHQPQHF. Here the CDR3 DNA reads TGTGCCATCAGTGCTGGGACAGAACATCAGCCCCAGCATTTT.

On this clone: The same CDR3 can be traced to other DNA sequences in this sample. The CDR3 DNA follows: TGTGCCAGCAGCTTGGTGTCAGGGGGCGGCACAGATACGCAGTATTTT. This sequence encodes CASSLVSGGGTDTQYF. The rearrangement joins TRBV5-6 to TRBJ2-3, with 8 bases matching TRBD1. Losses at the gene ends were 0 bases for V and 1 base for J; bases not matched to a gene: 4. The CDR3 sequence is 16 residues long. Per germline, CDR1 SGHDT and CDR2 YYEEEE.

This chain links TRBV21-1 with TRBJ2-3; the table's D call of TRBD1 was not tested on the DNA. TRBV21-1 is flagged as a pseudogene. The CDR3 is 15 residues long. In nucleotides, the CDR3 is TGTGCCAGCAGCAAACGGGCAGGGGGTGCGGATACGCAGTATTTT. This translates into CASSKRAGGADTQYF.

This chain connects TRBV6-5 to TRBJ1-4; possibly TRBD1 for D (5 bases). The CDR3 length is 15 residues. Germline V lookup: CDR1 MNHEY, CDR2 SVGAGI. V was cut by 0 bases and J by 7 bases, with 12 bases left in between. The CDR3 nucleotides are TGTGCCAGCAGTTACTCTAGTACAGGCACTGAAAAACTGTTTTTT. Its protein is CASSYSSTGTEKLFF.

The chain has TRBV7-8 and TRBJ2-2, with D perhaps TRBD1 (6 bases). V was clipped by 4 bases and J by 0 bases, with 12 bases between them. The CDR3 sequence is 16 residues long. Germline V gives CDR1 SGHVS, CDR2 FQNEAQ. In nucleotides, the CDR3 is TGTGCCAGCAGCTCTGACAGGCCCGCGAACACCGGGGAGCTGTTTTTT. It codes for CASSSDRPANTGELFF.

This sequence joins TRBV29-1 and TRBJ2-5; a possible D gene is TRBD2 (6 bases). Germline V gene data show CDR1 as SQVTM and CDR2 as ANQGSEA. The CDR3 is made up of 16 amino acids. Trimming shortened V by 2 bases and J by 5 bases, and 21 bases separated the two germline ends. For the CDR3, the DNA is TGCAGCGTTGAACCCTGGGACTCCCCCCCAAGGGAGACCCAGTACTTC. Protein sequence: CSVEPWDSPPRETQYF.

The chain has TRBV7-6 and TRBJ1-5, with TRBD1 matching 8 bases. The V segment lost 0 bases and the J segment 1 base; nucleotides outside the gene matches: 8. CDR1 is SGHVS and CDR2 is FNYEAQ in the germline V gene. The CDR3 length is 18 residues. The CDR3 sequence is CASSLAGQGAGSNQPQHF. The CDR3 nucleotides are TGTGCCAGCAGCTTAGCGGGGCAGGGGGCTGGGAGCAATCAGCCCCAGCATTTT.

The chain has TRBV11-2 and TRBJ2-3; 7 bases match TRBD2. CDR1 is SGHAT, CDR2 FQNNGV, per germline. The CDR3 contains 18 residues. After removal of 0 bases from V and 2 bases from J, the junction contained 11 bases not matched to a gene. The DNA of the CDR3 is TGTGCCAGCAGCTTAGAATTCCTTAGCGGGCGATCCACAGATACGCAGTATTTT. Protein: CASSLEFLSGRSTDTQYF.

The CDR3 sequence: CASRDSSLNTEAFF. The CDR3 DNA reads as TGTGCCAGCAGGGACAGTTCCTTGAACACTGAAGCTTTCTTT. The chain combines TRBV6-5 with TRBJ1-1, with a weak D call TRBD1 (6 bases). Germline assignment: CDR1 MNHEY and CDR2 SVGAGI. The length of the CDR3 is 14 residues. V lost 6 bases to trimming and J lost 0 bases, with 11 bases between them.

This clone was detected only a few times. The chain uses TRBV2 and TRBJ1-2; TRBD1 matches 9 bases. Losses at the gene ends were 8 bases for V and 14 bases for J; bases not matched to a gene: 12. Germline V gives CDR1 SNHLY, CDR2 FYNNEI. CDR3 length: 12 amino acids. The CDR3 DNA sequence: TGTGCCAGCTCCCGGGACAGGGCGGCTAAAACCTTC. Protein sequence: CASSRDRAAKTF.

DNA of the CDR3: TGTGCCAGCAGCTTCAAAAGGGGCGGGGGAACTGAAGCTTTCTTT. Its translation: CASSFKRGGGTEAFF. The chain couples TRBV7-2 to TRBJ1-1; maybe TRBD1 (5 bases). Trimming removed 3 bases from V and 5 bases from J, with 16 bases in between. There are 15 residues in the CDR3. Germline-derived CDR1 and CDR2 are SGHTA and FQGNSA.

The genes are TRBV27 and TRBJ1-2; unclear D gene. CDR3 length: 14 residues. The ends were cut back, 0 bases at V and 4 bases at J, with 9 bases in the middle. Germline values: CDR1 MNHEY, CDR2 SMNVEV (reference sequence). In DNA form, the CDR3 reads TGTGCCAGCAGTTTATCGAGGAGTTCCTATGGCTACACCTTC. This translates into CASSLSRSSYGYTF.

The CDR3 region is CASSPILAGNQETQYF. For the CDR3, the DNA is TGTGCCAGCTCACCGATACTAGCGGGGAACCAAGAGACCCAGTACTTC. The chain joins TRBV18 to TRBJ2-5; TRBD2 agrees at 10 bases. Germline-derived CDR1 and CDR2 are KGHSH and LQKENI. The CDR3 loop spans 16 amino acids. With 3 bases clipped from V and 0 bases from J, the junction kept 4 bases outside the gene matches.

Only one count was recorded for this clone. This chain joins TRBV28 and TRBJ1-3; D may be TRBD1 (6 bases). Germline V CDR1 and CDR2: MDHEN, SYDVKM. The V end lost 5 bases, the J end lost 4 bases, and 9 bases lay between the germline ends. There are 13 residues in the CDR3. The CDR3 spells CASSPDRGNTIYF. The CDR3 bases are TGTGCCAGCAGTCCCGACAGGGGAAACACCATATATTTT.

The rearrangement uses TRBV7-2 and TRBJ2-6, with a possible D match to TRBD1 (6 bases). This CDR3 comprises 15 residues. With 5 bases removed from V and 2 bases from J, the gap between germline ends came to 10 bases. Germline V CDR1 and CDR2: SGHTA, FQGNSA. CDR3 in amino acids: CASSRTAPGANVLTF. CDR3 in DNA: TGTGCCAGCAGCCGGACAGCTCCTGGGGCCAACGTCCTGACTTTC.